Listed below are T cell receptor beta chains from one sample, sequenced in a study of T cell responses to AZD1222 COVID-19 vaccine. This table comes from immunoSEQ multiplex PCR, and its TCRdb copy is limited to in-frame clones, with some not included. Counted here are approximately 70,000 clones, approximately 90% occurring once; the ten biggest clones make up 2% to 2.5%. Sample: peripheral blood, taken on day 0 of AZD1222 vaccination. All receptors derive from an adult in good health. The CDR3 runs from the conserved cysteine through the conserved F or W. The D gene is left open where the match is weak. Clone size is stated in some rows and not others, as once, few, many or a class when expanded.

V: TRBV19; length: 14; D: TRBD1; J: TRBJ2-2; size: .; DNA: TGTGCCAGTAGTGGGACAGGGTACACCGGGGAGCTGTTTTTT; CDR3: CASSGTGYTGELFF
V: TRBV11-3; length: 15; D: .; J: TRBJ2-1; size: .; DNA: TGTGCCAGCAGCTTAGATGGGGTGGGCAGAGGCGAGCAGTTCTTC; CDR3: CASSLDGVGRGEQFF
V: TRBV29-1; length: 13; D: TRBD1; J: TRBJ1-1; size: .; DNA: TGCAGCGTCCTACAGGGGGCCAACACTGAAGCTTTCTTT; CDR3: CSVLQGANTEAFF
V: TRBV7-2; length: 16; D: .; J: TRBJ2-7; size: .; DNA: TGTGCCAGCAGCGCGCAGACAGTAAACCAGATCTACGAGCAGTACTTC; CDR3: CASSAQTVNQIYEQYF
V: TRBV20-1; length: 15; D: .; J: TRBJ2-7; size: .; DNA: TGCAGTGCTAGTGCCCCTGGGCCAGGGCAATCCGAGCAGTACTTC; CDR3: CSASAPGPGQSEQYF
V: TRBV7-9; length: 14; D: .; J: TRBJ2-7; size: .; DNA: TGTGCCAGCAGCCCCCCCGGGGGCAGCGACGAGCAGTACTTC; CDR3: CASSPPGGSDEQYF
V: TRBV7-2; length: 12; D: .; J: TRBJ2-1; size: .; DNA: TGTGCCAGCAGGGGGTCAAACAATGAGCAGTTCTTC; CDR3: CASRGSNNEQFF
V: TRBV7-3; length: 15; D: TRBD2; J: TRBJ2-1; size: .; DNA: TGTGCCAGCAGCTCGCGGGGGGGATCCTACAATGAGCAGTTCTTC; CDR3: CASSSRGGSYNEQFF
V: TRBV30; length: 15; D: .; J: TRBJ2-2; size: .; DNA: TGTGCCTGGACCCGGAGGGGGACATTAGCCCGGGAGCTGTTTTTT; CDR3: CAWTRRGTLARELFF
V: TRBV5-4; length: 18; D: .; J: TRBJ2-7; size: .; DNA: TGTGCCAGCAGCAAATCCCATTGGCAGGGGAATCTTACCTACGAGCAGTACTTC; CDR3: CASSKSHWQGNLTYEQYF
V: TRBV2; length: 14; D: .; J: TRBJ1-4; size: .; DNA: TGTGCCAGCAGACCGGGACGGAGTAATGAAAAACTGTTTTTT; CDR3: CASRPGRSNEKLFF
V: TRBV7-7; length: 15; D: TRBD1; J: TRBJ1-5; size: .; DNA: TGTGCCAGCAGTTCAGGGACAGGAAGCAATCAGCCCCAGCATTTT; CDR3: CASSSGTGSNQPQHF
V: TRBV11-2; length: 15; D: .; J: TRBJ1-2; size: .; DNA: TGTGCCAGCAGCTTAGAAGCGGGGCCGTCCTATGGCTACACCTTC; CDR3: CASSLEAGPSYGYTF
V: TRBV4-2; length: 15; D: .; J: TRBJ1-6; size: .; DNA: TGTGCCAGCAGCCAAACAGGGACTTCTAATTCACCCCTCCACTTT; CDR3: CASSQTGTSNSPLHF
V: TRBV19; length: 15; D: TRBD1; J: TRBJ1-1; size: few; DNA: TGTGCCAGTAGTACAGGGACAGGGGAGGGCACTGAAGCTTTCTTT; CDR3: CASSTGTGEGTEAFF
V: TRBV18; length: 16; D: .; J: TRBJ1-3; size: .; DNA: TGTGCCAGCTCACCTACGACCCAGAGCTCTGGAAACACCATATATTTT; CDR3: CASSPTTQSSGNTIYF
V: TRBV6-5; length: 15; D: .; J: TRBJ1-5; size: .; DNA: TGTGCCAGCAGTTACTCGCGTACAGTCCAACAGCCCCAGCATTTT; CDR3: CASSYSRTVQQPQHF
V: TRBV19; length: 14; D: .; J: TRBJ1-5; size: .; DNA: TGTGCCAGTAGGTTACTAGAGGGAGGCCAGCCCCAGCATTTT; CDR3: CASRLLEGGQPQHF
V: TRBV28; length: 18; D: .; J: TRBJ1-5; size: once; DNA: TGTGCCAGCAGCCTCGGGGGGACCGCAGGGTTTGGCAATCAGCCCCAGCATTTT; CDR3: CASSLGGTAGFGNQPQHF
V: TRBV28; length: 11; D: .; J: TRBJ1-5; size: .; DNA: TGTGCCAGCAGTTCAGGTCAGCCCCAGCATTTT; CDR3: CASSSGQPQHF
V: TRBV5-8; length: 12; D: .; J: TRBJ1-6; size: .; DNA: TGTGCCAGCAGCTTGGGGAATTCACCCCTCCACTTT; CDR3: CASSLGNSPLHF
V: TRBV30; length: 15; D: TRBD2; J: TRBJ2-1; size: few; DNA: TGTGCCTGGACTTTAGCGGGGGGTCGTCAGGATGAGCAGTTCTTC; CDR3: CAWTLAGGRQDEQFF
V: TRBV19; length: 12; D: .; J: TRBJ1-6; size: .; DNA: TGTGCCAGTAAAAATAGGAATTCACCCCTCCACTTT; CDR3: CASKNRNSPLHF
V: TRBV24-1; length: 16; D: .; J: TRBJ2-5; size: .; DNA: TGTGCCACCAGTGATCGAAACAGCCGTTCCCAAGAGACCCAGTACTTC; CDR3: CATSDRNSRSQETQYF
V: TRBV7-2; length: 16; D: .; J: TRBJ2-2; size: .; DNA: TGTGCCAGCAGCACTCCCAGCGGGTTGAACACCGGGGAGCTGTTTTTT; CDR3: CASSTPSGLNTGELFF
V: TRBV2; length: 14; D: .; J: TRBJ2-7; size: .; DNA: TGTGCCAGCAGTGTAACGGGGTTATCGGGGGAGCAGTACTTC; CDR3: CASSVTGLSGEQYF
V: TRBV28; length: 14; D: .; J: TRBJ2-3; size: .; DNA: TGTGCCAGCATCCGTGGAGTTTCCACAGATACGCAGTATTTT; CDR3: CASIRGVSTDTQYF
V: TRBV2; length: 14; D: .; J: TRBJ2-7; size: .; DNA: TGTGCCAGCAGTGAGACGACAGGGAGGGACGAGCAGTACTTC; CDR3: CASSETTGRDEQYF
V: TRBV2; length: 13; D: TRBD1; J: TRBJ1-5; size: .; DNA: TGTGCCAGCCGGGACAGGGTAGAGGGGCCCCAGCATTTT; CDR3: CASRDRVEGPQHF
V: TRBV18; length: 14; D: TRBD1; J: TRBJ1-5; size: .; DNA: TGTGCCAGCTCACCAGGGACAGGGGGACAGCCCCAGCATTTT; CDR3: CASSPGTGGQPQHF
V: TRBV5-1; length: 15; D: TRBD2; J: TRBJ2-5; size: .; DNA: TGCGCCAGCAGCCAGGGACTAGCCAACTTAGAGACCCAGTACTTC; CDR3: CASSQGLANLETQYF
V: TRBV9; length: 13; D: .; J: TRBJ1-6; size: .; DNA: TGTGCCAGCAGCGTAACGAGGGACTCACCCCTCCACTTT; CDR3: CASSVTRDSPLHF
V: TRBV10-3; length: 13; D: .; J: TRBJ1-5; size: .; DNA: TGTGCCATCAGTGCTACAGGGCCCCAGCCCCAGCATTTT; CDR3: CAISATGPQPQHF
V: TRBV28; length: 14; D: .; J: TRBJ1-2; size: .; DNA: TGTGCCAGCAGTTTGGGTAGGGCCCACTATGGCTACACCTTC; CDR3: CASSLGRAHYGYTF
V: TRBV6-6; length: 15; D: TRBD1; J: TRBJ1-5; size: .; DNA: TGTGCCAGCAGAGCCGGGACAGGGAGGATTCAGCCCCAGCATTTT; CDR3: CASRAGTGRIQPQHF
V: TRBV16; length: 14; D: .; J: TRBJ1-1; size: .; DNA: TGTGCCAGCAGCCAATTTGCGGTGAACACTGAAGCTTTCTTT; CDR3: CASSQFAVNTEAFF
V: TRBV2; length: 14; D: .; J: TRBJ1-4; size: .; DNA: TGTGCCAGCAGTGAGGAGACGTCTAATGAAAAACTGTTTTTT; CDR3: CASSEETSNEKLFF
V: TRBV12-3/TRBV12-4; length: 13; D: .; J: TRBJ1-2; size: .; DNA: TGTGCCAGCAGTTTAGCGCTCGGCTATGGCTACACCTTC; CDR3: CASSLALGYGYTF